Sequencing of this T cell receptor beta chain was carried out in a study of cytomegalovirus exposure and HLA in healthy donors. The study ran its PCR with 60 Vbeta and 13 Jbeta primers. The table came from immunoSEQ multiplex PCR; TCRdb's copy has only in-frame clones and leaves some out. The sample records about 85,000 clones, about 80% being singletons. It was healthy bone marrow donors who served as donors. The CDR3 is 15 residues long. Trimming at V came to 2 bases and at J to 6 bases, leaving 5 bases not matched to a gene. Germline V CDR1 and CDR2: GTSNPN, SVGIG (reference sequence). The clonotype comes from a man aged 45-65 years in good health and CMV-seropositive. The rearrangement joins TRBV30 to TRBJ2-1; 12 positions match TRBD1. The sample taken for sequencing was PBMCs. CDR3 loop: CAWSSWDRGLNEQFF. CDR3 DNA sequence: TGTGCCTGGAGTTCATGGGACAGGGGGCTCAATGAGCAGTTCTTC.